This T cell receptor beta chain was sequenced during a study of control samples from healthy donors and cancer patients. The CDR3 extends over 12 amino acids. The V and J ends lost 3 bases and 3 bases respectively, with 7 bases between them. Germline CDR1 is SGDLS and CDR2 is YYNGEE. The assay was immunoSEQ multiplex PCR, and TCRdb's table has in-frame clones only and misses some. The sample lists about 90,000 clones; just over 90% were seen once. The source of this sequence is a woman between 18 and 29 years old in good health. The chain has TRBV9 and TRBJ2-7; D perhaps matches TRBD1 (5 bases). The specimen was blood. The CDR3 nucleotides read TGTGCCAGCAGCGCCGACAGCTACGAGCAGTACTTC. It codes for CASSADSYEQYF. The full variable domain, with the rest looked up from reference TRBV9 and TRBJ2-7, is DSGVTQTPKHLITATGQRVTLRCSPRSGDLSVYWYQQSLDQGLQFLIQYYNGEERAKGNILERFSAQQFPDLHSELNLSSLELGDSALYFCASSADSYEQYFGPGTRLTVT.